A selection of T cell receptor beta chains follows, all from one sample in a study of cytomegalovirus exposure and HLA in healthy donors. Only in-frame clones appear in the TCRdb table, and some are missing; sequencing was by immunoSEQ multiplex PCR. Here the sample table reports 150,000 to 200,000 clones. Material for sequencing was PBMCs. These receptors came from a woman younger than 30 in good health and CMV-seropositive. CDR3s include the opening cysteine and the closing phenylalanine or tryptophan. A D gene is named only where the DNA matches it firmly.

TRBV18	TRBJ2-3	NA	TGTGCCAGCGCACAACTCCGGGACACAGATACGCAGTATTTT	CASAQLRDTDTQYF
TRBV5-1	TRBJ1-4	NA	TGCGCCAGCAGCTTACTTGGGCAGGCTAATGAAAAACTGTTTTTT	CASSLLGQANEKLFF
TRBV19	TRBJ2-2	NA	TGTGCCAGTAGAACCACCAGGGGCACCGGGGAGCTGTTTTTT	CASRTTRGTGELFF
TRBV27	TRBJ2-7	NA	TGTGCCAGCCGGGCGTCCGGGAACTACGAGCAGTACTTC	CASRASGNYEQYF
TRBV7-2	TRBJ2-1	TRBD2	TGTGCCAGCAGGTTTATGGCGGGAGCCGGCAATGAGCAGTTCTTC	CASRFMAGAGNEQFF
TRBV7-2	TRBJ1-3	NA	TGTGCCAGCAGCTTCGGGGTTGGGTTTGGAAACACCATATATTTT	CASSFGVGFGNTIYF
TRBV27	TRBJ1-6	NA	TGTGCCAGCAGTTTCCAGAATTCACCCCTCCACTTT	CASSFQNSPLHF
TRBV5-6	TRBJ2-2	NA	TGTGCCAGCAGCTTGGTTTTCAAGAACACCGGGGAGCTGTTTTTT	CASSLVFKNTGELFF
TRBV30	TRBJ2-1	TRBD2	TGTGCCTGGAGTGTAGTTAGCGGGGGTTACAATGAGCAGTTCTTC	CAWSVVSGGYNEQFF
TRBV6-1	TRBJ1-2	TRBD1	TGTGCCAGCAGTGCCCGACAGGGGGTCCATGGCTACACCTTC	CASSARQGVHGYTF
TRBV5-6	TRBJ1-4	TRBD1	TGTGCCAGCAGCCCTCGGACAGGGAATCGTAATGAAAAACTGTTTTTT	CASSPRTGNRNEKLFF
TRBV15	TRBJ1-4	NA	TGTGCCACCAGCAGGGTGAAGCTTACTAATGAAAAACTGTTTTTT	CATSRVKLTNEKLFF
TRBV11-3	TRBJ2-3	TRBD1	TGTGCCAGCAGCTCGGGACAGGGGGCAGATACGCAGTATTTT	CASSSGQGADTQYF
TRBV11-1	TRBJ2-6	TRBD1	TGTGCCAGCAGCAACGGACAGGGTTCTGGGGCCAACGTCCTGACTTTC	CASSNGQGSGANVLTF
TRBV7-9	TRBJ2-7	TRBD1	TGTGCCAGCAGCACACAGGGGGCGACCGAGCAGTACTTC	CASSTQGATEQYF
TRBV5-1	TRBJ2-7	NA	TGCGCCAGCAGAATAGGGGCCGCCTACGAGCAGTACTTC	CASRIGAAYEQYF
TRBV19	TRBJ1-2	NA	TGTGCCAGTAGTATGTCTCGGGGAAACTATGGCTACACCTTC	CASSMSRGNYGYTF
TRBV29-1	TRBJ2-3	NA	TGCAGCGTTGTCCCCCACAGCCTCCATAGCACAGATACGCAGTATTTT	CSVVPHSLHSTDTQYF
TRBV20-1	TRBJ2-3	TRBD2	TGCAGTGCTAGAGATCCAATACTAGCGGTATTT	CSARDPILAVF
TRBV6-6	TRBJ2-1	NA	TGTGCCAGCAGTTACCGACTCAACAATGAGCAGTTCTTC	CASSYRLNNEQFF
TRBV29-1	TRBJ1-2	NA	TGCAGCGTTGAACTACGAGGAGGGGCAGTATATGGCTACACCTTC	CSVELRGGAVYGYTF